The entry below describes one TCR beta chain. This CDR3 contains 15 residues. Trimming pared 2 bases from V and 1 base from J, leaving 11 bases between. In germline, CDR1 is MNHEY, CDR2 SMNVEV (reference sequence). This sample was taken from a study of beta chain features in type 1 diabetes. Sequenced material consisted of expressed TCRB transcripts (all of the isolated RNA was reverse transcribed). Libraries were prepared by immunoSEQ multiplex PCR; TCRdb keeps only in-frame clonotypes and omits some of them. The table includes fewer than 500,000 clones, around 14% detected once. Sequencing was carried out using naive CD4+ T cells from blood. The origin of this receptor is a young man in good health. The chain uses TRBV27 and TRBJ1-2; D might be TRBD1 (5 bases). The DNA for the CDR3 is TGTGCCAGCAGTTTAGAGTCCGGGGGTAACTATGGCTACACCTTC. Translating gives CASSLESGGNYGYTF.